The entry below gives a single T cell receptor (beta chain) sequence along with its context. Antigen unknown. These data are taken from a study of PD-1 blockade in classical Hodgkin lymphoma. Study results and limitations: Reports described newly diagnosed patients as having lower baseline TCR diversity than healthy donors. Differences between repertoires have undefined causes, possibly disease activity or prior therapy.

The method was immunoSEQ multiplex PCR; TCRdb's version includes in-frame clones alone and lacks a portion of them. Of approximately 23,000 clones listed, approximately 90% are singletons. CDR1 SEHNR and CDR2 FQNEAQ come from the germline V gene (reference sequence). Trimming took 3 bases from V and 2 from J, leaving 10 bases between them. This CDR3 comprises 14 residues. Noted time point: newly diagnosed, previously untreated cHL patient sample. Researchers report purifying CD4+ T cells from thawed PBMCs by magnetic negative selection. For comparison, PBMCs from newly diagnosed, untreated classical Hodgkin lymphoma were used.

The receptor was derived from a human donor with classical Hodgkin lymphoma. The J gene is TRBJ2-5, the V gene TRBV7-9, with TRBD2 as a possible D gene (5 bases). The sample was CD4+ T cells from blood. The CDR3 region has the DNA TGTGCCAGCAGCTTGGACTTTATGCAAGAGACCCAGTACTTC. Encoded protein: CASSLDFMQETQYF.